This T cell receptor beta chain was profiled in a study of control samples from healthy donors and cancer patients. Some clones are missing from TCRdb's copy, which holds only in-frame ones; the method was immunoSEQ multiplex PCR. Here the sample spans 250,000 to 300,000 clones, over 70% being singletons. This CDR3 spans 14 amino acids. Deletions cut 2 bases from V and 5 bases from J, with 12 bases between. Per the germline V gene, CDR1 is MDHEN and CDR2 is SYDVKM. Sequenced sample: PBMCs. The receptor was isolated from a woman aged 55 to 70 with lung cancer. V usage is TRBV28 and J usage is TRBJ2-5, with unresolved D. The CDR3 loop is CASSLAPQWETQYF. CDR3 in DNA: TGTGCCAGCAGTTTAGCACCACAGTGGGAGACCCAGTACTTC.